The 3 T cell receptor beta chains given below trace back to one sample, sequenced in a study of OX40 agonist ivuxolimab in advanced cancers. The protocol was immunoSEQ multiplex PCR, while the TCRdb copy is restricted to in-frame clones and leaves out a portion. This table holds nearly 80,000 clones, almost 85% found once. Sequenced material: CD4+ or CD8+ T cells sorted from blood, taken in a trial of the OX40 agonist ivuxolimab. The receptors derive from an adult with an advanced solid tumor such as melanoma, head and neck, liver or kidney cancer.

The rearrangement uses TRBV7-2 and TRBJ1-3, with D perhaps TRBD1 (5 bases). The V gene's germline CDR1 is SGHTA and CDR2 FQGNSA. This CDR3 has 15 amino acids. Trimming removed 1 base at V and 2 bases at J, with 9 bases between. DNA of the CDR3: TGTGCCAGCAGCTTAGGGGTGGGACCTGGAAACACCATATATTTT. Translation: CASSLGVGPGNTIYF.

V is TRBV4-1 and J is TRBJ1-2; D remains unclear. The germline CDR1 and CDR2 sequences are MGHRA and YSYEKL. The CDR3 spans 18 residues. V dropped 4 bases and J dropped 2 bases, with 23 bases sitting between them. The DNA for the CDR3 is TGCGCCAGCAGCCGAAACCCCCCCCCGGCGAGACTAAACTATGGCTACACCTTC. It yields the protein CASSRNPPPARLNYGYTF.

This clone occurred once. This sequence joins TRBV4-3 and TRBJ2-2; D not certain. The germline gives CDR1 LGHNA, CDR2 YSLEER. V was clipped by 3 bases and J by 4 bases, with 15 bases between them. This CDR3 region has 16 residues. The CDR3 DNA reads TGCGCCAGCAGCCAGGACCATGCAGGTGCCACCGGGGAGCTGTTTTTT. Protein sequence: CASSQDHAGATGELFF.